The sequence of this T cell receptor beta chain was determined in a study of cytomegalovirus exposure and HLA in healthy donors (dated by TCRdb to 2016 to 2017). Regarding the research as a whole: An earlier analysis of some 500 of the donors reported roughly 270 Gb of sequence data and more than 90 million unique TCR beta sequences from 150 million to 200 million T cells. Approximately 300 gigabases of sequencing data and tens of millions of unique TCR sequences were included in an early release covering roughly 700 HLA-typed donors. The genetic ancestry cluster associated with self-reported Caucasian donors included over 65% of the roughly 390 genotyped donors. The aim of the study was to test whether cataloging public T cell receptors could identify signatures of past pathogen exposure. The study used immunosequencing to profile the T cell repertoires of approximately 640 subjects and linked those repertoires to cytomegalovirus serostatus. A separate validation cohort of 90 to 150 different subjects was used in addition to the approximately 640-subject first cohort. The study combined high-throughput TCR immunosequencing, statistical association of individual TCRs with disease status, and machine learning to predict cytomegalovirus infection status. A later analysis re-analyzed previously published TCR beta repertoires from 600 to 850 donors and added high-resolution HLA genotyping to study TCR occurrence patterns. In the later analysis, no new phenotypic data were used to find candidate immune exposures; instead, reliance was placed on TCR beta sequences and their occurrence across donors. An earlier analysis of about 620 of the donors applied high-throughput TCR beta sequencing to assess whether each TCR beta V gene segment acted as functional or pseudogenic. Donor age, sex, ethnicity and CMV serostatus were compiled together with the repertoire data. In a later genetic analysis, genome-wide SNP genotypes for about three fifths of the 666 donors were used, and that subset was treated as a discovery cohort. Every repertoire in the discovery cohort had been generated on one and the same sequencing platform. Class I and class II HLA loci were covered by the typing at four-digit resolution. The number of donors typed differed by locus, with roughly 629-640 for A, B, C, DRB1 and DQB1, roughly 520 for DQA1, 600 to 610 for DPA1, and some 440 for DPB1. Roughly five DR-DQ haplotypes were treated as single units for association and clustering because of strong linkage in the cohort. Across approximately 400 genotyped donors of the cohort, an average of about 240,000 unique TCR beta nucleotide sequences per donor were sequenced, and roughly 18% of those sequences were non-productive. What the research found in general, with its limitations: Because some donors lacked HLA typing at each locus, the association tests relied only on the typed subset. Immune exposure information for the cohort was limited to CMV serostatus. An association between a missense DCLRE1C variant and V-gene and J-gene trimming of TCR beta chains was found in a later genetic analysis and replicated in an independent cohort. According to a later analysis, most CMV-associated TCR beta chains appeared to be HLA-restricted, and the HLA associations seemed to be driven largely by CMV exposure. In the study, 150 to 200 TCR beta chains were listed as associated with cytomegalovirus. Correlated functional status among segregating V segments might reflect linkage disequilibrium, but an unknown experimental factor could not be ruled out. The earlier analysis of some 560 of the donors excluded 15 to 20 rarely observed V segments, including chromosome 9 orphons, because counts were too low. Most TCR sequences were seen in very few donors, while some public TCRs were found in many individuals. The classifier was reported to diagnose cytomegalovirus status with high specificity and sensitivity in both the original cohort and the validation cohort. In a later analysis, more than 15,000 TCR beta sequences were associated with specific HLA alleles at a false discovery rate of 0.05. The sequencing pipeline was judged likely to have produced a cluster of highly shared sequence variants as a technical artifact. When HLA alleles, especially DR and DQ, strongly co-occurred, attributing TCR associations to individual alleles was difficult. Three of the identified cytomegalovirus-associated TCR beta chains were confirmed in vitro to be specific for cytomegalovirus antigens. Compared with equally common non-associated chains, HLA-associated TCR beta chains in a later analysis were more clonally expanded and had lower generation probabilities. Compared with the approximately 710-donor mean, donors in an Asian-associated ancestry cluster had fewer N-insertions in productive TCRs, according to a later genetic analysis. A further reported finding was that TCR beta sequences accurately predicted the HLA-A and HLA-B alleles for most subjects in the first cohort. In a later analysis, the rate of TCR association differed among HLA loci, with DRB1 alleles having the most associated TCRs and HLA-C alleles having the fewest. Broadly in line with IMGT annotations, most TCR beta V segments showed up in productive rearrangements about 87% or about 30% of the time in an earlier analysis of approximately 640 of the donors. Because the 87-base-pair reads could not distinguish some IMGT-functional V segments, including TRBV6-2 and TRBV6-3, those segments were excluded. The authors suggested that the approach could potentially be generalized to other disease states and immunological phenotypes. Several of the top co-occurrence clusters appeared to be linked to parvovirus B19, influenza, CMV and Epstein-Barr virus, according to a later analysis. The presence/absence analyses assumed that sequencing depth was roughly uniform across donors, and that assumption may not be true. In this cohort, only TCR beta chains were sequenced, and detectable features were limited by the absence of alpha or paired-chain data.

On this clone itself: The antigen this receptor binds is unknown. Per-base qualities were not stored, and no clone one base away is much larger.

The library was generated by the immunoSEQ multiplex PCR assay. For the multiplex PCR, a mixture combining 60 forward primers for TCR Vbeta segments and 13 reverse primers for TCR Jbeta segments was used. The CDR3 region of rearranged TCR beta genes was amplified from genomic DNA by a multiplex PCR assay. Amplified TCR beta libraries were sequenced as 87-base-pair reads on the Illumina HiSeq System. As for how the authors treated the data: A later analysis tallied 75 million to 95 million unique TCR beta chains across the 666 repertoires, and around 12 million of those chains were shared by two or more donors. Raw reads were error-corrected and collapsed into unique sequences by a nearest-neighbor algorithm in which closely related sequences were merged to remove PCR and sequencing errors. CDR3 sequences were aligned to IMGT reference sequences to assign V, D and J gene segments. For a sequence to be retained, a match of at least six nucleotides was required to both a V gene segment and a J gene segment. A rearrangement counted as productive if the CDR3 had no stop codons and remained in frame with V and J, and every other rearrangement counted as non-productive. Following IMGT convention, CDR3 was defined as the stretch from the second conserved V-encoded cysteine to the conserved J-encoded phenylalanine. The earlier analysis of fewer than 700 of the donors excluded sequences that lacked an unambiguous match to a single V gene segment. In an earlier analysis of several hundred of the donors, V segments were called functional above 56.7% productive rearrangements and were called segregating when the between-donor standard deviation exceeded 5%. A statistical classification framework was built to diagnose cytomegalovirus status from the catalog of TCR beta chain sequences. In a later analysis, TCR nucleotide sequences were compared against IMGT/GENE-DB human TR gene sequences so that V and J genes could be assigned. In a later analysis, CDR3 sequences and most-parsimonious VDJ recombination scenarios were assigned using the TCRdist pipeline. In a later analysis, each TCR beta chain was defined by its CDR3 amino acid sequence together with its V-gene family, and reads without a unique V-gene family were excluded. In a later analysis, some 600 highly shared, low-generation-probability nucleotide sequences were removed to address suspected cross-contamination and a sequencing artifact. In a later analysis, a clonal expansion index was calculated for each public chain from normalized within-repertoire ranks of inferred template counts. In a later analysis, generation probabilities were computed with a VDJ recombination model fitted to out-of-frame rearrangements, and the resulting probabilities were checked against IGoR. A later analysis scored TCR-TCR, TCR-HLA and TCR-CMV co-occurrence with hypergeometric tests, applying a repertoire-size bias correction to TCR pairs. False discovery rates were estimated in a later analysis by permuting HLA or CMV assignments 20 times. In a later analysis, co-occurring TCRs were grouped using DBSCAN, with TCRdist sequence similarity added in when clustering inside HLA-allele-positive subsets. Repertoires with fewer than 30,000 or more than 120,000 public chains, plus five repertoires with anomalous nucleotide sharing, were excluded from co-occurrence clustering. TCRdb limited this immuneACCESS table to in-frame rearrangements with V and J called. A share of clones is missing; checked studies link under half to unresolved V genes, and the rest is unexplained. The V and J calls and the clone size are those of that table, but D and trimming were determined from the DNA. Recorded for this sample are 150,000 or so clones; roughly 77% of them occurred a single time. The ten largest clones represent roughly 7.7% of the sample.

The cohort comprised fewer than 700 healthy bone marrow donors. All cohort members were sampled while nominally healthy, although unrecorded immune exposures were likely present. The donor tested CMV seropositive, placing the donor among the 290 or so seropositive members of the cohort. A peripheral blood sample was provided by each donor, and peripheral blood mononuclear cells were used for TCR beta sequencing. The Qiagen DNeasy Blood Extraction Kit was used to extract genomic DNA from the blood cell samples. V is trimmed back by 2 bases and J by 7 bases, and the junction contains 11 bases that no gene match accounts for. The germline V gene yields SGHTA for CDR1 and FQGNSA for CDR2. From the cysteine up to the phenylalanine, the CDR3 has a length of 16 residues. Here the CDR3 DNA is all that survives: 48 bases in frame from base 1.

The V and J genes are TRBV7-2 and TRBJ2-7; TRBD2 agrees with 10 junctional bases. This TCR was sampled from a man aged 25-40 years in good health and CMV-seropositive. Sequencing used PBMCs. The nucleotide sequence is TGTGCCAGCAGCTTAACGACTAGCGGGCGCCCCGGGGAGCAGTACTTC. This codes for CASSLTTSGRPGEQYF.